This T cell receptor (beta chain) is drawn from a study of T cell responses to AZD1222 COVID-19 vaccine. Data came from immunoSEQ multiplex PCR; TCRdb stores just in-frame clones and leaves some out. Found here are 150,000 to 200,000 clones, roughly nine tenths of them singletons; the top ten hold around 0.99%. The CDR3 has 13 residues. From germline, CDR1 is MRHNA and CDR2 SNTAGT. V was trimmed by 0 bases and J by 7 bases, leaving 9 bases between them. The rearrangement links TRBV6-4 to TRBJ1-2; TRBD1 is a possible D gene (5 bases). The receptor was derived from an adult who received the AZD1222 COVID-19 vaccine. The sample in question was peripheral blood, obtained 28 days after the second AZD1222 dose. CDR3 sequence (DNA): TGTGCCAGCAGTGACTCCTTAGGGGCTGGCTACACCTTC. Its protein product is CASSDSLGAGYTF.